This T cell receptor beta chain was observed in a study of cytomegalovirus exposure and HLA in healthy donors. V gave up 6 bases and J gave up 8 bases, with 16 bases separating them. The CDR3 is 14 amino acids. Germline CDR1 and CDR2: LNHDA and SQIVND (reference sequence). A multiplex PCR was run with 60 Vbeta primers and 13 Jbeta primers. Sequencing used immunoSEQ multiplex PCR; TCRdb keeps in-frame clones, though not all of them. This repertoire shows 150,000 to 200,000 clones, just under 80% found once; its top ten account for approximately 13%. The chain employs TRBV19 and TRBJ1-4, with a possible D match to TRBD1 (6 bases). This receptor was identified in a woman aged 45-59 years in good health and CMV-seropositive. The specimen was PBMCs. The CDR3 sequence is CASSQTGLLEKLFF. CDR3 coding DNA: TGTGCCAGTAGCCAAACAGGGCTGTTGGAAAAACTGTTTTTT.